Presented here are 27 T cell receptor beta chains from one specimen sequenced in a study of blood T cell repertoires in COVID-19. Libraries were prepared by immunoSEQ multiplex PCR; TCRdb keeps only in-frame clonotypes and omits some of them. This sample has more than 300,000 clones, with about 90% found just once. Specimen: peripheral blood. The receptors here all came from a woman in her 40s with COVID-19, enrolled during active disease.

V is TRBV6-5 and J is TRBJ1-5; D may be TRBD1 (6 bases). V shed 5 bases and J shed 1 base, with 9 bases lying between them. Germline V gene lookup returns CDR1 MNHEY and CDR2 SVGAGI. There are 14 residues in the CDR3. The DNA for the CDR3 is TGTGCCAGCAGTACCACAGGGAGCAATCAGCCCCAGCATTTT. This gives the protein CASSTTGSNQPQHF.

The chain combines TRBV11-2 with TRBJ1-1; the match to TRBD1 covers 7 bases. CDR1 and CDR2 from the germline V gene are SGHAT and FQNNGV. This CDR3 has 13 amino acids. J gave up 10 bases and V 0 bases, and 5 bases lay outside the gene matches. The CDR3 nucleotides read TGTGCCAGCAGCTTAGACCGAGGGGGCGCAGCTTTCTTT. Translating gives CASSLDRGGAAFF.

The rearrangement joins TRBV3-1 (or the pseudogene TRBV3-2) to TRBJ2-3, with a possible D match to TRBD2 (6 bases). V was pared by 3 bases and J by 2 bases, with 15 bases between. The length of the CDR3 is 16 residues. Germline values: CDR1 LGHDT, CDR2 YNNKEL (reference sequence). The CDR3: CASSQGVAASTDTQYF. The CDR3 nucleotides are TGTGCCAGCAGCCAGGGGGTAGCGGCTTCCACAGATACGCAGTATTTT.

The rearrangement links TRBV28 to TRBJ1-2; TRBD1 might be the D (5 bases). The V end was cut by 5 bases, the J end by 4 bases, with 11 bases between. CDR1 is MDHEN and CDR2 is SYDVKM in the germline V gene. The CDR3 consists of 13 residues. The CDR3 sequence: CASSTGGPYGYTF. CDR3 DNA sequence: TGTGCCAGCAGTACGGGGGGACCCTATGGCTACACCTTC.

This clone was found once. The gene calls are TRBV28 and TRBJ2-7; 7 bases are shared with TRBD1. Germline V gives CDR1 MDHEN, CDR2 SYDVKM. The CDR3 covers 14 residues. After removal of 3 bases from V and 4 bases from J, the junction contained 6 bases not matched to a gene. Written as DNA, the CDR3 is TGTGCCAGCAGTTTGGGACAGCCACCTTACGAGCAGTACTTC. It yields the protein CASSLGQPPYEQYF.

The genes are TRBV5-1 and TRBJ1-4, with a weak D call TRBD1 (5 bases). Trimming pared 4 bases from V and 0 bases from J, leaving 10 bases between. Germline V CDR1 and CDR2: SGHRS, YFSETQ. This CDR3 has 15 residues. CDR3: CASSDIQATNEKLFF. The CDR3 region has the DNA TGCGCCAGCAGCGACATACAGGCAACTAATGAAAAACTGTTTTTT.

The CDR3 here is CAISYSKDTEAFF. The DNA of the CDR3 is TGTGCCATCAGTTACAGCAAGGACACTGAAGCTTTCTTT. The chain uses TRBV10-3 and TRBJ1-1; no firm D call. V shed 5 bases and J shed 3 bases, with 10 bases lying between them. CDR3 length: 13 residues. Germline CDR1 ENHRY, CDR2 SYGVKD.

CDR3: CASSPTGIEQYF. The CDR3 nucleotides read TGTGCCAGCAGCCCAACAGGGATCGAGCAGTACTTC. The chain combines TRBV7-6 with TRBJ2-7, with D perhaps TRBD1 (6 bases). Per germline, CDR1 SGHVS and CDR2 FNYEAQ. Trimming removed 5 bases from V and 6 bases from J, with 11 bases in between. The CDR3 is 12 amino acids. The full variable domain, with the rest looked up from reference TRBV7-6 and TRBJ2-7, is GAGVSQSPRYKVTKRGQDVALRCDPISGHVSLYWYRQALGQGPEFLTYFNYEAQQDKSGLPNDRFSAERPEGSISTLTIQRTEQRDSAMYRCASSPTGIEQYFGPGTRLTVT.

This clone was found once. The gene calls are TRBV7-3 and TRBJ2-3; the D gene is possibly TRBD1 (6 bases). Trimming cost V 5 bases and J 1 base, with 16 bases left between them. The CDR3 loop spans 16 amino acids. Germline assignment: CDR1 SGHTA and CDR2 FQGTGA. The CDR3 loop is CASSPPGAVGTDTQYF. The CDR3 nucleotides are TGTGCCAGCAGCCCTCCAGGGGCTGTGGGCACAGATACGCAGTATTTT.

The sample holds one count of this clone. The chain uses TRBV28 and TRBJ1-2; D uncertain. This CDR3 spans 15 amino acids. Trimming took off 1 base at V and 0 bases at J, with 9 bases between the two ends. Per the germline V gene, CDR1 is MDHEN and CDR2 is SYDVKM. As DNA, the CDR3 is TGTGCCAGCAGTTTATCCTACAGCTCTAACTATGGCTACACCTTC. It is translated as CASSLSYSSNYGYTF.

The chain employs TRBV5-4 and TRBJ1-2, with D tentatively TRBD1 (5 bases). CDR1 and CDR2 from the germline V gene are SGHNT and YYREEE (reference sequence). V lost 3 bases to trimming and J lost 2 bases, with 20 bases between them. The CDR3 contains 17 residues. Written as DNA, the CDR3 is TGTGCCAGCAGCTCGACGACTCAGGGAGGAGTGAACTATGGCTACACCTTC. It is translated as CASSSTTQGGVNYGYTF.

Here the CDR3 reads CATSDFDNRYTF. Written as DNA, the CDR3 is TGTGCCACCAGTGATTTCGACAATCGCTACACCTTC. The rearrangement uses TRBV24-1 and TRBJ1-2, with D hard to call. Trimming shortened V by 1 base and J by 9 bases, and 8 bases separated the two germline ends. CDR3 length: 12 amino acids. Germline V gives CDR1 KGHDR, CDR2 SFDVKD.

The gene calls are TRBV5-1 and TRBJ1-2; D gene uncertain. The ends were cut back, 0 bases at V and 2 bases at J, with 17 bases in the middle. Germline CDR1 is SGHRS and CDR2 is YFSETQ. The CDR3 extends over 17 amino acids. The CDR3 sequence: CASSLAGKATTNYGYTF. The CDR3 DNA sequence: TGCGCCAGCAGCTTGGCCGGAAAAGCTACGACAAACTATGGCTACACCTTC.

The V call is TRBV7-9, the J call TRBJ2-7, with D maybe TRBD1 (7 bases). V was trimmed by 5 bases and J by 2 bases, leaving 13 bases between them. CDR1 and CDR2 from the germline V gene are SEHNR and FQNEAQ (reference sequence). The CDR3 consists of 14 residues. The CDR3 reads CASSPSDRAYEQYF. For the CDR3, the DNA is TGTGCCAGCAGCCCTAGCGACAGGGCCTACGAGCAGTACTTC.

The chain carries TRBV10-2 and TRBJ1-6; D is uncertain. Germline loops: CDR1 WSHSY, CDR2 SAAADI. With 3 bases removed from V and 10 bases from J, the gap between germline ends came to 16 bases. CDR3 length equals 15 residues. CDR3 region: CASSDRRNLGSPLHF. CDR3 in DNA: TGCGCCAGCAGTGATAGGAGGAATTTAGGGTCACCCCTCCACTTT.

The rearrangement uses TRBV27 and TRBJ1-3; D is unclear. The V end lost 5 bases, the J end lost 0 bases, and 14 bases lay between the germline ends. From germline, CDR1 is MNHEY and CDR2 SMNVEV (reference sequence). The CDR3 is 16 amino acids. CDR3 residues: CASSPPLEASGNTIYF. The CDR3 nucleotides read TGTGCCAGCAGTCCACCCCTTGAAGCCTCTGGAAACACCATATATTTT.

The chain couples TRBV18 to TRBJ1-1; D is undetermined. The CDR3 runs to 14 residues. Deletions cut 3 bases from V and 3 bases from J, with 11 bases between. CDR1 and CDR2 (germline): KGHSH, LQKENI. CDR3 sequence reads: CASSPGEWHTEAFF. CDR3 in DNA: TGTGCCAGCTCACCCGGGGAGTGGCACACTGAAGCTTTCTTT.

The V gene is TRBV10-2, the J gene TRBJ2-2, with D tentatively TRBD2 (5 bases). The CDR3 loop spans 14 amino acids. In germline, CDR1 is WSHSY, CDR2 SAAADI. V was shortened by 6 bases and J by 1 base, with 9 bases between the two germline ends. CDR3 DNA sequence: TGCGCCAGCAGGTACCGGGGGAACACCGGGGAGCTGTTTTTT. Translating it yields CASRYRGNTGELFF.

The V and J genes are TRBV4-2 and TRBJ1-2; the D is unclear. V was pared by 0 bases and J by 3 bases, with 11 bases between. The germline V gene encodes CDR1 LGHNA and CDR2 YNFKEQ. The CDR3 is 15 amino acids. CDR3 nucleotides: TGTGCCAGCAGCCAAGAACGAGGGATCGACTATGGCTACACCTTC. Protein product: CASSQERGIDYGYTF.

In the case of this clone: The same CDR3 can be traced to other DNA sequences in this sample. The chain joins TRBV24-1 to TRBJ2-5; 10 bases align to TRBD2. V gave up 3 bases and J gave up 4 bases; unmatched junction bases: 4. Germline CDR1 KGHDR, CDR2 SFDVKD. This CDR3 region has 15 residues. The CDR3 DNA is TGTGCCACCAGTGATCCTAGCGGGGGAGGAGAGACCCAGTACTTC. This encodes CATSDPSGGGETQYF.

The chain employs TRBV27 and TRBJ2-7, with D perhaps matching TRBD2 (5 bases). The CDR3 sequence is 13 residues long. V was clipped by 3 bases and J by 3 bases, with 9 bases between them. CDR1 and CDR2 (germline): MNHEY, SMNVEV (reference sequence). DNA for the CDR3: TGTGCCAGCAGTTTTTTCGGGGACTACGAGCAGTACTTC. This encodes CASSFFGDYEQYF.

This clone was observed once. The chain has TRBV7-8 and TRBJ2-1; D unclear. Trimming removed 5 bases from V and 0 bases from J, with 11 bases in between. CDR3 length: 15 amino acids. Germline V CDR1 and CDR2: SGHVS, FQNEAQ. The chain's CDR3 is CASSPGLRSYNEQFF. The DNA of the CDR3 is TGTGCCAGCAGCCCCGGTCTGCGCTCCTACAATGAGCAGTTCTTC.

This clone was detected only once. At one of its ends the junction is not consistent with the germline gene, which may arise from a read error. The J gene is TRBJ1-6, the V gene TRBV10-3; D uncertain. The CDR3 sequence is 14 residues long. The V gene's germline CDR1 is ENHRY and CDR2 SYGVKD. The CDR3 DNA sequence: TGTGCCATCAGAGTCGACTCCGATAATTCACCCCTCCACTTT. It codes for CAIRVDSDNSPLHF.

This rearrangement joins TRBV7-8 to TRBJ2-7; D is possibly TRBD1 (6 bases). Deletions cut 1 base from V and 4 bases from J, with 14 bases between. This CDR3 contains 15 residues. The germline V gene has CDR1 SGHVS and CDR2 FQNEAQ. The chain's CDR3 is CASSLGQGLGYEQYF. The CDR3 DNA reads TGTGCCAGCAGCTTAGGTCAGGGGCTCGGATACGAGCAGTACTTC. Based on the CDR3 plus reference TRBV7-8 and TRBJ2-7, the full variable domain is GAGVSQSPRYKVAKRGQDVALRCDPISGHVSLFWYQQALGQGPEFLTYFQNEAQLDKSGLPSDRFFAERPEGSVSTLKIQRTQQEDSAVYLCASSLGQGLGYEQYFGPGTRLTVT.

The chain has TRBV18 and TRBJ2-7; D call uncertain. The CDR3 totals 13 residues. The V gene's germline CDR1 is KGHSH and CDR2 LQKENI. V lost 6 bases, J lost 1 base, and 10 bases lay in between. CDR3 DNA: TGTGCCAGCTCCGACATCGGTTCCTACGAGCAGTACTTC. Its protein is CASSDIGSYEQYF.

The chain employs TRBV5-4 and TRBJ2-3; 9 bases agree with TRBD2. The germline CDR1 and CDR2 sequences are SGHNT and YYREEE (reference sequence). Unmatched junction bases numbered 13, after V lost 4 bases and J lost 4 bases. The CDR3 extends over 17 amino acids. The DNA of the CDR3 is TGTGCCAGCAGCACCGGGGTGGCGGGAGGGCTAGCAGATACGCAGTATTTT. Translating gives CASSTGVAGGLADTQYF.

This clone was seen a handful of times. The same CDR3 arises from other DNA sequences in this sample as well. The chain couples TRBV4-3 to TRBJ2-7; D possibly corresponds to TRBD1 (7 bases). The V and J ends lost 1 base and 6 bases respectively, with 10 bases between them. The CDR3 spans 13 residues. Germline V CDR1 and CDR2: LGHNA, YSLEER. The CDR3 coding sequence is TGCGCCAGCAGCCAAGCCCAGGGGGGCGAGCAGTACTTC. It yields the protein CASSQAQGGEQYF.